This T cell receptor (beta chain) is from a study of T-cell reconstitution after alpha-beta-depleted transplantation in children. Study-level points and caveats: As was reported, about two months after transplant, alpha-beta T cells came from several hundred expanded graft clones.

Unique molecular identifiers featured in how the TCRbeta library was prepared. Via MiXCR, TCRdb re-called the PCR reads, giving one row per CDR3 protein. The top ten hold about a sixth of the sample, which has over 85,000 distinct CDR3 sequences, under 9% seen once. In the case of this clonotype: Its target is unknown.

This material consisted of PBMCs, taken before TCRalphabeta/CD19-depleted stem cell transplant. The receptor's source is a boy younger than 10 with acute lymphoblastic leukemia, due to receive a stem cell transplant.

CDR3 DNA: TGTGCCATCATCGTGGACGGGACTAGCACAGATACGCAGTATTTT. It codes for CAIIVDGTSTDTQYF. The chain joins TRBV7-9 to TRBJ2-3, with D possibly matching TRBD2 (6 bases). The CDR3 extends over 15 amino acids. The germline V gene encodes CDR1 SEHNR and CDR2 FQNEAQ (reference sequence). V gave up 10 bases and J gave up 0 bases, with 17 bases separating them.